The present entry profiles one T cell receptor (beta chain) with its context. Its cognate antigen is unknown. The entry originates in a study of shared clonotypes between healthy human individuals. In germline, CDR1 is SGHTA, CDR2 FQGNSA. The CDR3 runs to 16 residues. V lost 3 bases and J lost 1, with 12 bases in between. Study-level points and caveats: Non-shared clonotypes were found to have lower generation probabilities than the clonotypes that were shared by all four of the sorted-subset donors. Among donors, sharing of clonotypes was expected to be affected by sequencing depth. The study generally estimated greater richness for naive than memory subsets.

Produced via immunoSEQ multiplex PCR; TCRdb's table is partial and in-frame only. Of about 2.5 million clones listed, around 92% were seen once; the top ten hold 0.3% to 0.4%. The sequence was collected from a man in his late teens or twenties in good health. Some clones in this sample may be carry-over from other donors' samples. This sequence joins TRBV7-2 and TRBJ1-4, with TRBD1 as a possible D gene (6 bases). The sequenced sample consisted of naive CD4+ T cells from PBMCs. Subset specified: CD45RA+ positively selected. The CDR3 coding sequence is TGTGCCAGCAGCTTGAGGGGGGGATTAACTAATGAAAAACTGTTTTTT. It yields the protein CASSLRGGLTNEKLFF.